The present T cell receptor (beta chain) was sequenced within a study of blood T cells in healthy people across ages. The germline V and J ends were trimmed by 0 bases and 6 bases, with 10 bases remaining between them. CDR1 is MNHEY and CDR2 is SVGAGI in the germline V gene. CDR3 length: 14 amino acids. Together with a sample-barcoded 5' primer, a J-beta primer mix was included in a second PCR lasting 7 to 11 cycles. TCRdb ran MiXCR on the 5' RACE reads and lists one entry per CDR3 protein. Among a few hundred thousand distinct CDR3 sequences listed, 27% were seen once. V gene TRBV6-5 combines with J gene TRBJ2-3; D unclear. The sequenced sample consisted of blood. This sequence was found in a woman in her 70s in good health. The CDR3 sequence: CASSYSLGWDTQYF. In DNA, the CDR3 is TGTGCCAGCAGTTACTCACTCGGGTGGGATACGCAGTATTTT.